The 26 T cell receptor beta chains below were found in one sample sequenced in a study of OX40 agonist ivuxolimab in advanced cancers. Some clones are missing from TCRdb's copy, which holds only in-frame ones; the method was immunoSEQ multiplex PCR. The table includes tens of thousands of clones, over 60% detected once. The sample here was CD4+ or CD8+ T cells sorted from blood, taken in a trial of the OX40 agonist ivuxolimab. The source of these receptors is an adult with an advanced solid tumor such as melanoma, head and neck, liver or kidney cancer.

The V gene is TRBV7-9, the J gene TRBJ2-5; no firm D call. Germline CDR1 SEHNR, CDR2 FQNEAQ (reference sequence). The CDR3 has 13 amino acids. V lost 5 bases, J lost 5 bases, and 12 bases lay in between. The DNA for the CDR3 is TGTGCCAGCAGCCTCGGACGGCGGGAGACCCAGTACTTC. Residues: CASSLGRRETQYF.

As DNA, the CDR3 is TGTGCCAGCATTATCACAGGCGATCAGCCCCAGCATTTT. It yields the protein CASIITGDQPQHF. The rearrangement uses TRBV6-1 and TRBJ1-5, with D perhaps TRBD1 (5 bases). CDR1 and CDR2 (germline): MNHNS, SASEGT. The CDR3 spans 13 residues. V lost 7 bases and J 5 bases, leaving 12 bases between the germline ends.

The chain is built from TRBV10-2 and TRBJ2-7; TRBD2 might be the D (5 bases). This CDR3 contains 18 residues. CDR1 is WSHSY, CDR2 SAAADI, per germline. Trimming shortened V by 0 bases and J by 3 bases, and 21 bases separated the two germline ends. CDR3 sequence (DNA): TGCGCCAGCAGTGAGTCGACTCTCACCATGGACGGGAACTACGAGCAGTACGTC. Protein product: CASSESTLTMDGNYEQYV.

This chain links TRBV7-2 with TRBJ1-6; TRBD1 might be the D (5 bases). CDR3 length: 16 amino acids. V was shortened by 5 bases and J by 0 bases, with 11 bases between the two germline ends. CDR1 is SGHTA, CDR2 FQGNSA, per germline. The CDR3, as DNA: TGTGCCAGCAGCCCGAGACAGAGCTCCTATAATTCACCCCTCCACTTT. It translates to CASSPRQSSYNSPLHF.

V gene TRBV19 combines with J gene TRBJ1-5; 8 bases are shared with TRBD1. CDR3 length: 15 residues. Looked up from germline, CDR1 is LNHDA and CDR2 is SQIVND (reference sequence). J was trimmed by 0 bases and V by 7 bases; bases with no gene match: 5. The CDR3 spells CASKDRASSNQPQHF. In DNA form, the CDR3 reads TGTGCCAGTAAGGACAGGGCGTCTAGCAATCAGCCCCAGCATTTT.

This clone was seen a few times. The V and J genes are TRBV10-3 and TRBJ2-3, with D possibly matching TRBD2 (6 bases). The germline V gene has CDR1 ENHRY and CDR2 SYGVKD. With 5 bases removed from V and 7 bases from J, the gap between germline ends came to 19 bases. This CDR3 region has 15 residues. CDR3 sequence: CAISPPGGGRNTQYF. Here the CDR3 DNA reads TGTGCCATCAGTCCCCCCGGTGGGGGGAGGAATACGCAGTATTTT.

Points on this clone: The sample has other DNA sequences that encode this CDR3 too. J is TRBJ2-3 and V is TRBV5-1; D gene ambiguous. The germline CDR1 and CDR2 sequences are SGHRS and YFSETQ. The V gene lost 2 bases and the J gene lost 5 bases, with 18 bases spanning the gap. There are 16 residues in the CDR3. This CDR3 is CASSLGTGSQQDTQYF. CDR3 coding DNA: TGCGCCAGCAGCTTAGGAACTGGGTCGCAGCAAGATACGCAGTATTTT.

The chain has TRBV2 and TRBJ1-1; D call uncertain. Germline CDR1 and CDR2: SNHLY and FYNNEI. This CDR3 comprises 14 residues. V lost 2 bases and J lost 5, with 12 bases in between. CDR3 nucleotides: TGTGCCAGCAGTGAAACCCGGGCGGGTACTGAAGCTTTCTTT. Amino acid sequence: CASSETRAGTEAFF.

This chain uses TRBV5-4 with TRBJ2-4, with 11 bases that match TRBD2. Germline V lookup: CDR1 SGHNT, CDR2 YYREEE (reference sequence). V lost 0 bases and J lost 0; bases outside the gene matches: 5. The CDR3 has 18 amino acids. DNA for the CDR3: TGTGCCAGCAGCTTGGCCCTAGCGGGGGGAATAGCCAAAAACATTCAGTACTTC. Translating it yields CASSLALAGGIAKNIQYF.

This clone was detected once. V gene TRBV5-4 combines with J gene TRBJ1-1; a possible D gene is TRBD1 (6 bases). CDR1 and CDR2 from the germline V gene are SGHNT and YYREEE (reference sequence). The CDR3 spans 13 residues. V dropped 4 bases and J dropped 8 bases, with 15 bases sitting between them. The CDR3 here is CASSPPQGIEAFF. CDR3 sequence (DNA): TGTGCCAGCAGCCCACCCCAGGGGATCGAAGCTTTCTTT. Full variable domain (rest looked up from reference TRBV5-4 and TRBJ1-1): ETGVTQSPTHLIKTRGQQVTLRCSSQSGHNTVSWYQQALGQGPQFIFQYYREEENGRGNFPPRFSGLQFPNYSSELNVNALELDDSALYLCASSPPQGIEAFFGQGTRLTVV.

The chain has TRBV15 and TRBJ1-1; D remains ambiguous. Germline CDR1 reads LNHNV; CDR2 reads YYDKDF (reference sequence). V lost 0 bases, J lost 3 bases, and 8 bases lay in between. The length of the CDR3 is 14 residues. Here the CDR3 DNA reads TGTGCCACCAGCAGAGATTATGAGGACACTGAAGCTTTCTTT. Amino acids: CATSRDYEDTEAFF.

The rearrangement joins TRBV25-1 to TRBJ1-1; D is uncertain. The V gene lost 1 base and the J gene lost 1 base, with 16 bases spanning the gap. The CDR3 consists of 17 residues. Germline-derived CDR1 and CDR2 are MGHDK and SYGVNS. The CDR3 reads CASSESLGAVSNTEAFF. In DNA form, the CDR3 reads TGTGCCAGCAGTGAATCTCTAGGAGCCGTTTCGAACACTGAAGCTTTCTTT.

CDR3: CASSPPTDRMGGGYTF. DNA for the CDR3: TGTGCCAGCTCACCACCTACGGACAGGATGGGTGGAGGCTACACCTTC. The V and J genes are TRBV18 and TRBJ1-2, with 7 nucleotides matching TRBD1. Germline lookup yields CDR1 KGHSH and CDR2 LQKENI. The CDR3 is made up of 16 amino acids. The V segment lost 0 bases and the J segment 8 bases; nucleotides outside the gene matches: 12.

The V gene is TRBV12-5, the J gene TRBJ1-3; D not certain. The V end was cut by 5 bases, the J end by 0 bases, with 11 bases between. CDR3 length: 15 amino acids. Germline lookup yields CDR1 LGHNT and CDR2 FRNRAP. CDR3 residues: CASGTRLSSGNTIYF. Here the CDR3 DNA reads TGTGCTAGTGGTACCCGACTGAGCTCTGGAAACACCATATATTTT.

The CDR3 protein is CASRLGDTNTDTQYF. The CDR3, as DNA: TGTGCCAGCAGACTGGGAGACACTAACACAGATACGCAGTATTTT. The rearrangement links TRBV6-5 to TRBJ2-3; D may be TRBD2 (5 bases). The V and J ends lost 6 bases and 2 bases respectively, with 15 bases between them. Germline lookup yields CDR1 MNHEY and CDR2 SVGAGI. CDR3 length equals 15 residues.

The chain is built from TRBV19 and TRBJ2-6; the D gene is possibly TRBD1 (6 bases). Germline V gene lookup returns CDR1 LNHDA and CDR2 SQIVND (reference sequence). The CDR3 loop spans 15 amino acids. V was shortened by 11 bases and J by 4 bases, with 18 bases between the two germline ends. CDR3: CAGGPGTTGANVLTF. CDR3 coding DNA: TGTGCCGGGGGCCCGGGGACGACCGGGGCCAACGTCCTGACTTTC. Variable domain in full (rest from reference TRBV19 and TRBJ2-6): DGGITQSPKYLFRKEGQNVTLSCEQNLNHDAMYWYRQDPGQGLRLIYYSQIVNDFQKGDIAEGYSVSREKKESFPLTVTSAQKNPTAFYLCAGGPGTTGANVLTFGAGSRLTVL.

The chain couples TRBV27 to TRBJ1-4, with a possible D match to TRBD1 (5 bases). The ends were cut back, 5 bases at V and 4 bases at J, with 8 bases in the middle. The V gene's germline CDR1 is MNHEY and CDR2 SMNVEV (reference sequence). CDR3 length: 13 residues. DNA for the CDR3: TGTGCCAGCAGTAGACAGTTTAATGAAAAACTGTTTTTT. This encodes CASSRQFNEKLFF. Looking up the rest from reference TRBV27 and TRBJ1-4 gives the full variable domain: EAQVTQNPRYLITVTGKKLTVTCSQNMNHEYMSWYRQDPGLGLRQIYYSMNVEVTDKGDVPEGYKVSRKEKRNFPLILESPSPNQTSLYFCASSRQFNEKLFFGSGTQLSVL.

CDR3: CASSRVGSYNEQFF. The CDR3 DNA reads as TGTGCCAGCAGCCGCGTGGGTAGTTACAATGAGCAGTTCTTC. The chain links TRBV7-9 to TRBJ2-1; D not resolved. V was cut by 5 bases and J by 4 bases, with 12 bases left in between. The CDR3 extends over 14 amino acids. The germline V gene encodes CDR1 SEHNR and CDR2 FQNEAQ (reference sequence).

This chain links TRBV6-1 with TRBJ1-4, with D possibly matching TRBD1 (5 bases). CDR1 is MNHNS, CDR2 SASEGT, per germline. V lost 5 bases to trimming and J lost 7 bases, with 17 bases between them. The CDR3 has 15 amino acids. The CDR3 coding sequence is TGTGCCAGCAGTAGAACGTCTGGGGCGGGTGAAAAACTGTTTTTT. Translating gives CASSRTSGAGEKLFF.

V usage is TRBV6-1 and J usage is TRBJ1-3; 7 nucleotides agree with TRBD1. Germline-derived CDR1 and CDR2 are MNHNS and SASEGT. V trimming: 6 bases; J trimming: 4 bases; junction bases outside the gene matches: 3. CDR3 length equals 13 residues. The CDR3 is CASRPTGGNTIYF. CDR3 nucleotides: TGTGCCAGCAGACCGACAGGGGGAAACACCATATATTTT.

The V and J genes are TRBV2 and TRBJ1-5, with D perhaps TRBD1 (5 bases). Germline values: CDR1 SNHLY, CDR2 FYNNEI. The V and J ends lost 7 bases and 6 bases respectively, with 16 bases between them. This CDR3 comprises 14 residues. The CDR3 nucleotides read TGTGCCAGCAATCAGGGAGTAGAGGGTCAGCCCCAGCATTTT. Amino acids: CASNQGVEGQPQHF.

The chain links TRBV25-1 to TRBJ2-2; TRBD1 matches 11 bases. The CDR3 length is 15 residues. V gave up 6 bases and J gave up 3 bases; unmatched junction bases: 3. Per germline, CDR1 MGHDK and CDR2 SYGVNS. The CDR3 loop is CASSGTGGYTGELFF. The CDR3 DNA follows: TGTGCCAGCAGCGGGACAGGGGGATACACCGGGGAGCTGTTTTTT.

The chain is built from TRBV30 and TRBJ2-4; 8 bases agree with TRBD1. The V and J ends lost 1 base and 4 bases, in that order; junction bases with no gene match: 3. Germline CDR1 reads GTSNPN; CDR2 reads SVGIG (reference sequence). The CDR3 extends over 14 amino acids. CDR3 loop: CAWSEGQVKNIQYF. The CDR3 bases are TGTGCCTGGAGTGAGGGACAGGTGAAAAACATTCAGTACTTC.

Note on this clone: A much larger clone differs from this one at a single base, so this may be a read error. The conserved closing phenylalanine or tryptophan is absent in this CDR3, likely reflecting a read error. This chain links TRBV11-2 with TRBJ2-7; 8 bases fit TRBD1. The ends lost 1 base at V and 4 bases at J; junction bases unmatched: 0. The CDR3 consists of 13 residues. The germline V gene encodes CDR1 SGHAT and CDR2 FQNNGV. The DNA for the CDR3 is TGTGCCAGCAGCTTAGGGACAGGGTACGAGCAGTACCTC. Translated: CASSLGTGYEQYL.

The chain joins TRBV29-1 to TRBJ1-2, with 8 bases aligning to TRBD1. The CDR3 runs 15 residues. Germline CDR1 and CDR2: SQVTM and ANQGSEA. V was clipped by 0 bases and J by 3 bases; unmatched bases: 6. This chain's CDR3 is CSVEDGQGGDYGYTF. The CDR3 nucleotides are TGCAGCGTTGAAGATGGACAGGGAGGGGACTATGGCTACACCTTC.

This sequence joins TRBV5-1 and TRBJ2-2, with D hard to call. This CDR3 contains 13 residues. V dropped 4 bases and J dropped 7 bases, with 11 bases sitting between them. Germline-derived CDR1 and CDR2 are SGHRS and YFSETQ. As DNA, the CDR3 is TGCGCCAGCAGCCCCTCCCTCGACGGGGAGCTGTTTTTT. Amino acid sequence: CASSPSLDGELFF. The full variable domain, rest sourced from reference TRBV5-1 and TRBJ2-2, is KAGVTQTPRYLIKTRGQQVTLSCSPISGHRSVSWYQQTPGQGLQFLFEYFSETQRNKGNFPGRFSGRQFSNSRSEMNVSTLELGDSALYLCASSPSLDGELFFGEGSRLTVL.